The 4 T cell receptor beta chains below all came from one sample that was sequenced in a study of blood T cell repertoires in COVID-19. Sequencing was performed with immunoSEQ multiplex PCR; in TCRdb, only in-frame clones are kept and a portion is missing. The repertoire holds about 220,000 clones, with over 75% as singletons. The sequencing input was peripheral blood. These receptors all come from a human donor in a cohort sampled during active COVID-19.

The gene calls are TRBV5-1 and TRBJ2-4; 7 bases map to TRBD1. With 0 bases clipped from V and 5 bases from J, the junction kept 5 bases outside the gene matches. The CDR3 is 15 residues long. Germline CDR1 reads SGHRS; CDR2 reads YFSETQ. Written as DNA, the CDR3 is TGCGCCAGCAGCTTGGCCCCCGGGACAGAAAACATTCAGTACTTC. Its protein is CASSLAPGTENIQYF.

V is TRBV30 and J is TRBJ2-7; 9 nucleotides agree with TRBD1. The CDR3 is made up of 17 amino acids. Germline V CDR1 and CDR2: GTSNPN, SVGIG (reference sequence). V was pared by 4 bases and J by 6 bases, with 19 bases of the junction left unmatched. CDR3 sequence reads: CAWNSRGGRDRDFEQYF. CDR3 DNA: TGTGCCTGGAACTCCCGTGGGGGCCGGGACAGGGATTTCGAGCAGTACTTC.

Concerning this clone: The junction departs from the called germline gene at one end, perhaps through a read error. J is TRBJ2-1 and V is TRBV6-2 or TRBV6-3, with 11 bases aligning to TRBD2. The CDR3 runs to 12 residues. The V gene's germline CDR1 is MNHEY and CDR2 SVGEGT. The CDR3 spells CASSQGLAGGLF. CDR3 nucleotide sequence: TGTGCCAGCAGTCAAGGACTAGCGGGTGGCCTCTTC.

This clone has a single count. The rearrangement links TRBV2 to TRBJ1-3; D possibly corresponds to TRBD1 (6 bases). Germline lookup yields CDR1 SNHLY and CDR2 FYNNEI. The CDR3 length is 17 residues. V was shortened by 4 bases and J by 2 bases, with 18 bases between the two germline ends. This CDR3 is CASSGSAGELTGNTIYF. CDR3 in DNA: TGTGCCAGCAGTGGCTCGGCAGGGGAGTTGACTGGAAACACCATATATTTT. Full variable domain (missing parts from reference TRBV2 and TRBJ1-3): EPEVTQTPSHQVTQMGQEVILRCVPISNHLYFYWYRQILGQKVEFLVSFYNNEISEKSEIFDDQFSVERPDGSNFTLKIRSTKLEDSAMYFCASSGSAGELTGNTIYFGEGSWLTVV.